The TCR beta chain described here comes from a study of T-cell memory formation after mild COVID-19. Across the study: There were largely donor-specific TCR clusters.

From the 5' RACE reads, TCRdb called clonotypes with MiXCR, one entry per CDR3 protein. This sample has tens of thousands of distinct CDR3 sequences; over 6.5% occur once, and the top ten carry about 1.5%. Whole-study findings and limits: Nothing showed for sure that second-wave clones peaking on day 37 were SARS-CoV-2 specific. There was a balanced CD4/CD8 profile in clones contracting day 15 to 85, and later expanders leaned CD4+. Memory cells collected pre-infection included some clones that later responded, suggesting cross-reactive memory joined.

On this clonotype: Its antigen remains unknown.

Sequencing used PBMCs or a T cell subset sorted from them (not recorded which). The origin of this receptor is a man younger than 35 who had mild COVID-19 (a few samples of this study predate the infection). Cell type and time point are not known.

Here the CDR3 DNA reads TGCAGTGCTAGAGATAGCGGGTTTAGCACAGATACGCAGTATTTT. Its translation is CSARDSGFSTDTQYF. The genes are TRBV20-1 and TRBJ2-3; 7 nucleotides line up with TRBD2. The germline V gene has CDR1 DFQATT and CDR2 SNEGSKA (reference sequence). V shed 0 bases, J shed 0 bases, and the junction held 3 bases outside the gene matches. CDR3 length: 15 amino acids.